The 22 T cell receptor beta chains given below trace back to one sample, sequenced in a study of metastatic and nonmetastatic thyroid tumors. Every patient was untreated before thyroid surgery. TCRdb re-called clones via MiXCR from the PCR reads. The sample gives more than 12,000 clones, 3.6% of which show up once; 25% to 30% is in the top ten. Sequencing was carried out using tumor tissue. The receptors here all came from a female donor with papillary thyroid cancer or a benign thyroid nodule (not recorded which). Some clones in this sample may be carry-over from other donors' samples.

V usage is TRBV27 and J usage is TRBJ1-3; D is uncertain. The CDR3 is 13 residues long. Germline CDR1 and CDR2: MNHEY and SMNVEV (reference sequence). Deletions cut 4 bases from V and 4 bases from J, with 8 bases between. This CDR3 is CASSSSLGNTIYF. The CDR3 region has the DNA TGTGCCAGCAGTTCTTCTCTGGGAAACACCATATATTTT.

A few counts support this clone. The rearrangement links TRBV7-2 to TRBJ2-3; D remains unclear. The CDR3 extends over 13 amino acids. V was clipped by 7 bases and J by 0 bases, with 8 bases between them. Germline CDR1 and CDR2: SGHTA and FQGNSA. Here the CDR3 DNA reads TGTGCCAGCACTCTCCGGAGCACAGATACGCAGTATTTT. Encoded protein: CASTLRSTDTQYF.

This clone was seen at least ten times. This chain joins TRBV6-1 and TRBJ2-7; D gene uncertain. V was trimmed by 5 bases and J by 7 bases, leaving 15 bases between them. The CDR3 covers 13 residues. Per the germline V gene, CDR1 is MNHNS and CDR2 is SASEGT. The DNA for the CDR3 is TGTGCCAGCAGTCCACGGGTTGTTGGGGAGCAGTACTTC. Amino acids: CASSPRVVGEQYF.

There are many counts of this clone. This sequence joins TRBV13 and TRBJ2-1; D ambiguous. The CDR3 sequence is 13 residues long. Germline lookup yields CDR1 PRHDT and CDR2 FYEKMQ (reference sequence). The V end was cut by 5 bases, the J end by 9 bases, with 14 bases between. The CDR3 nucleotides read TGTGCCAGCAGCCCCCTTAAGAACAGTGAGCAGTTCTTC. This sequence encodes CASSPLKNSEQFF.

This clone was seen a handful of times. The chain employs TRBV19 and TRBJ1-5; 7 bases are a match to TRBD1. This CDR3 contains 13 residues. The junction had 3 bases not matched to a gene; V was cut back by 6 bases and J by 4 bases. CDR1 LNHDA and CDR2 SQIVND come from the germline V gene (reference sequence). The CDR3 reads CASRTGINQPQHF. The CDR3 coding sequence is TGTGCCAGTAGGACAGGGATAAATCAGCCCCAGCATTTT.

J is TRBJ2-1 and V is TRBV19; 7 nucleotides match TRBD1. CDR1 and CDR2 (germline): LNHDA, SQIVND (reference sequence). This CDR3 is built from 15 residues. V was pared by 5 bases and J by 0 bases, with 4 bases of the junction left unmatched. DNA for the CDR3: TGTGCCAGTAGTCCAACAGGGGTCTCCTACAATGAGCAGTTCTTC. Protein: CASSPTGVSYNEQFF.

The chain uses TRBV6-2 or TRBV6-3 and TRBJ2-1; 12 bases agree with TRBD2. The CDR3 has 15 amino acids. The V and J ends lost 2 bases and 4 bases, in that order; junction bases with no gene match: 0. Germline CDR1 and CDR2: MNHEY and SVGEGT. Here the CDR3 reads CASSYTSGGYNEQFF. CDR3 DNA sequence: TGTGCCAGCAGTTACACTAGCGGGGGGTACAATGAGCAGTTCTTC.

CDR3 nucleotides: TGTGCCAGCAGGGGAGGGTGGGGGGCCGGCTACACCTTC. Encoded protein: CASRGGWGAGYTF. The genes are TRBV27 and TRBJ1-2; D is perhaps TRBD1 (6 bases). The length of the CDR3 is 13 residues. V was shortened by 6 bases and J by 8 bases, with 16 bases between the two germline ends. Germline CDR1 MNHEY, CDR2 SMNVEV (reference sequence).

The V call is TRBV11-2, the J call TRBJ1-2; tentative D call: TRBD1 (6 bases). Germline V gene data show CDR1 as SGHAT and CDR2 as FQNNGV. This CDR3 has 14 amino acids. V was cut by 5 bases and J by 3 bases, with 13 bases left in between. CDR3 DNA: TGTGCCAGCAGCGCCACAGGGAGATACTATGGCTACACCTTC. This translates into CASSATGRYYGYTF.

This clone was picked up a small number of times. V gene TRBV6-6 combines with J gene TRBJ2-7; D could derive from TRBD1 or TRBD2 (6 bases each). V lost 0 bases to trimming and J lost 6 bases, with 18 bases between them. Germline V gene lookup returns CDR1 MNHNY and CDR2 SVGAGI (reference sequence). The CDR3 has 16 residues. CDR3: CASSYSLGVGGIEQYF. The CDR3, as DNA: TGTGCCAGCAGTTACTCGTTGGGGGTAGGGGGGATCGAGCAGTACTTC.

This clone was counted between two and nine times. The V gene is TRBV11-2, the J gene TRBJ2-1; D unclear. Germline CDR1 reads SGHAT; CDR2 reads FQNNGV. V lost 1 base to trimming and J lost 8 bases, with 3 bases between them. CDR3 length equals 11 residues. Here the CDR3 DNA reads TGTGCCAGCAGCTTAGTGGATGAGCAGTTCTTC. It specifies CASSLVDEQFF.

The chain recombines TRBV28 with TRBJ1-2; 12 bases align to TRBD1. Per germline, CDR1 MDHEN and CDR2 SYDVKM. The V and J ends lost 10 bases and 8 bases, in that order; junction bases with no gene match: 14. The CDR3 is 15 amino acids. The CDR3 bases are TGTGCCATCCTAAGGGACAGGGGGCGAGCGGGCGGCTACACCTTC. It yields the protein CAILRDRGRAGGYTF.

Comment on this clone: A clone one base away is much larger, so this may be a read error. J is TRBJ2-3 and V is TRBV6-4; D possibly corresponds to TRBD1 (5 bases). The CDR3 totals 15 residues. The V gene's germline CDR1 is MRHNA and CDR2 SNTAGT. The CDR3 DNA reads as TGTGCCAGCAGTAACTCTCAAGGGGGCACAGATACGCAGTATTTT. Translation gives CASSNSQGGTDTQYF.

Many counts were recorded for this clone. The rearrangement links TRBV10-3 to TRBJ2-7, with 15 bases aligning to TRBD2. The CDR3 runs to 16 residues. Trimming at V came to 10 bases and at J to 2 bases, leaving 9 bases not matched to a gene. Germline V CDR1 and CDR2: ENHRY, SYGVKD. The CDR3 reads CATLGLAGGGTYEQYF. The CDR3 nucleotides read TGTGCCACCCTTGGACTAGCGGGAGGGGGAACCTACGAGCAGTACTTC.

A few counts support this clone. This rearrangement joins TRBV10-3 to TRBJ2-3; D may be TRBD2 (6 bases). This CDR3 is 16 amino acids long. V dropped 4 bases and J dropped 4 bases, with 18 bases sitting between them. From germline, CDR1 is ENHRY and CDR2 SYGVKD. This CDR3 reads CAISGGPGEPPDTQYF. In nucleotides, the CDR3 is TGTGCCATCAGTGGTGGTCCGGGAGAGCCCCCAGATACGCAGTATTTT.

The CDR3 loop reads CASSEAETYEQYF. In DNA, the CDR3 is TGTGCCAGCAGTGAAGCTGAGACCTACGAGCAGTACTTC. The gene calls are TRBV6-1 and TRBJ2-7; D is unclear. Germline values: CDR1 MNHNS, CDR2 SASEGT. CDR3 length: 13 amino acids. The ends were cut back, 0 bases at V and 2 bases at J, with 5 bases in the middle.

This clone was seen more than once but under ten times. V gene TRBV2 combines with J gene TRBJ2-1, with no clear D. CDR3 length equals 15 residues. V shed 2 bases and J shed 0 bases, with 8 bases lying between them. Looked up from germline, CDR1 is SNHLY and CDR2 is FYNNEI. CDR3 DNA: TGTGCCAGCAGTGAAACCAGAAGCTCCTACAATGAGCAGTTCTTC. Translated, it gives CASSETRSSYNEQFF.

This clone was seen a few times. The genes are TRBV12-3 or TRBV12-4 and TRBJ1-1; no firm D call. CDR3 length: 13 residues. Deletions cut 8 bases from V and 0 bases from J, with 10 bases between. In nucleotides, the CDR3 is TGTGCCAGCGCCCCCCGGCTGAACACTGAAGCTTTCTTT. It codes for CASAPRLNTEAFF.

The CDR3, as DNA: TGTGCCAGCAGCCAAGATACTTTGCAGACCCAGTACTTC. This translates into CASSQDTLQTQYF. The V and J genes are TRBV4-2 and TRBJ2-5; D ambiguous. Germline V gene lookup returns CDR1 LGHNA and CDR2 YNFKEQ. CDR3 length: 13 amino acids. V lost 0 bases, J lost 6 bases, and 8 bases lay in between.

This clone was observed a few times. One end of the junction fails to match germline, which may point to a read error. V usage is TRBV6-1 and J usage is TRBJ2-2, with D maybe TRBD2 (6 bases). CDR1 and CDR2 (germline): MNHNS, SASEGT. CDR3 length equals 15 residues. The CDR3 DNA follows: TGTGCCAGCAGTAACCGTTGGACGACCGGCGGGGAGCTGTCTTTT. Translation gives CASSNRWTTGGELSF.

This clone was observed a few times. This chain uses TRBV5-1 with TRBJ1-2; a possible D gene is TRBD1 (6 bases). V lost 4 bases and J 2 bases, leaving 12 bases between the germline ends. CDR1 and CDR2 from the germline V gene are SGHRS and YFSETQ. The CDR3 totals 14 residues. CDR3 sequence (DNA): TGCGCCAGCAGCCTCTATGGACAGAACTATGGCTACACCTTC. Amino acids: CASSLYGQNYGYTF.

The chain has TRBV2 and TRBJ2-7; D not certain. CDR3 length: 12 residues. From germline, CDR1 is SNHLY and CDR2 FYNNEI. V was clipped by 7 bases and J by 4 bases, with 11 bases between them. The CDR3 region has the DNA TGTGCCAGCACCAAGTCTCGGTACGAGCAGTACTTC. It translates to CASTKSRYEQYF.